This TCR beta chain was captured by sequencing in a study of T cell changes during pregnancy in multiple sclerosis. Clones were sequenced by immunoSEQ multiplex PCR, and TCRdb holds only the in-frame ones, with some missing. The sample yields around 50,000 clones, about nine tenths seen once. The V end was cut by 0 bases, the J end by 0 bases, with 7 bases between. This CDR3 has 16 residues. Germline CDR1 and CDR2: SGHKS and YYEKEE (reference sequence). The chain combines TRBV5-5 with TRBJ2-6; D gene unclear. Sequences were derived from CD4+ T cells from peripheral blood mononuclear cells, sampled after pregnancy. The receptor comes from a female donor in good health, enrolled as a control in a pregnancy study. CDR3 sequence: CASSLEVSSGANVLTF. In DNA form, the CDR3 reads TGTGCCAGCAGCTTGGAAGTGAGCTCTGGGGCCAACGTCCTGACTTTC.